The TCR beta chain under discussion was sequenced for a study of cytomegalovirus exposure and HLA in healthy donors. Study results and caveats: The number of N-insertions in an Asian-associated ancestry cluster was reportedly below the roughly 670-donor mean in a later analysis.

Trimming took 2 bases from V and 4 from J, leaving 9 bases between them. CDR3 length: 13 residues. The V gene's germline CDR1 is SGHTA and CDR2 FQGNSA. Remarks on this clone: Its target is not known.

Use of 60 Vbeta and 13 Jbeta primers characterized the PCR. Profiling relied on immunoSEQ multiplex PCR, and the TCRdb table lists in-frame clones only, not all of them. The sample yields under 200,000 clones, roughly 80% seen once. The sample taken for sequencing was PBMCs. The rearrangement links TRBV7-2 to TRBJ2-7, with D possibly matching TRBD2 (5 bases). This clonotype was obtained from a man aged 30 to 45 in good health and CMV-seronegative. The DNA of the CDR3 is TGTGCCAGCAGCTTACGGGATTCTTACGAGCAGTACTTC. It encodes CASSLRDSYEQYF.